This T cell receptor beta chain came from a study of blood T cell repertoires in COVID-19. Study-level information: Whether acute or convalescent, the COVID-19 samples came from the United States, Italy and Spain. The cDNA or gDNA used as material had been derived from T cells, B-cell-depleted T cells, or PBMCs.

Original processing notes: Reference gene primer amplification gave estimated nucleated cell counts. Libraries were prepared by immunoSEQ multiplex PCR; TCRdb keeps only in-frame clonotypes and omits some of them. V and J calls and clone size are copied from that table; D and trimming were computed from the DNA. The sample holds around 300,000 clones, under 90% seen once. CDR3 length: 15 residues. In germline, CDR1 is KGHDR, CDR2 SFDVKD. Trimming took 2 bases from V and 5 from J; bases not matched to a gene: 6. V gene TRBV24-1 combines with J gene TRBJ1-2; 8 nucleotides line up with TRBD1. Material: peripheral blood. The clonotype comes from a middle-aged woman who had recovered from COVID-19. This chain's CDR3 is CATSDSQGVGYGYTF. CDR3 in DNA: TGTGCCACCAGTGATTCACAGGGGGTTGGATATGGCTACACCTTC.